The clone carrying this T cell receptor (beta chain) showed up many times. The CDR3 covers 14 residues. J was trimmed by 5 bases and V by 4 bases; bases with no gene match: 7. The germline CDR1 and CDR2 sequences are DFQATT and SNEGSKA (reference sequence). The team produced cDNA through 5'RACE using 10-nucleotide random UMIs. Over 190 million TCR-beta sequences from 15-18 subjects came out of each sequencing run. TCRdb re-analysed the 5' RACE reads in MiXCR, keeping a single row per CDR3 protein. This table has some 54,000 distinct CDR3 sequences, about 10% appearing once. This entry is derived from a study of neurological immune-mediated disorders. The sample's time point: longitudinal time-point 1 (baseline). The unsorted libraries were produced from 2 million PBMCs held at -80 C.

The sequenced material came from PBMCs. The chain joins TRBV20-1 to TRBJ2-5, with TRBD1 matching 10 bases. This sequence was found in a male donor with HTLV-1-associated myelopathy (HAM/TSP). The CDR3 sequence: CSATQTGGGETQYF. CDR3 nucleotides: TGCAGTGCTACCCAGACAGGGGGCGGGGAGACCCAGTACTTC.